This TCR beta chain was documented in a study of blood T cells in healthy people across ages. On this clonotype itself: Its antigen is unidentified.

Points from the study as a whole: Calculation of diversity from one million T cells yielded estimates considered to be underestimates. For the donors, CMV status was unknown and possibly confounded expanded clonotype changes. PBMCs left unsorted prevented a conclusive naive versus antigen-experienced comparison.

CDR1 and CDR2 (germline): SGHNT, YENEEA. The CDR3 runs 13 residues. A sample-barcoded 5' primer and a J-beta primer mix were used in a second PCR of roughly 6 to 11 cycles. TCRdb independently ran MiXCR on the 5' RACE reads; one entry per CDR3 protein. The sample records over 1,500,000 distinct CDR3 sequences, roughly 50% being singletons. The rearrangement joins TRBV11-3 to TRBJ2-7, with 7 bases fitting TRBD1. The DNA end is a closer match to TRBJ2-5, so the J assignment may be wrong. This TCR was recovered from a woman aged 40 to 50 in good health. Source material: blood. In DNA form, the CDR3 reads TGTGCCAGGGACAGGTCCGTGCAAGAGACCCAGTACTTC. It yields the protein CARDRSVQETQYF.